This T cell receptor beta chain was documented in a study of blood T cell repertoires in COVID-19 (TCRdb year 2020). Regarding the study in general: The collaborator samples originated in the United States, Italy and Spain and spanned the acute and convalescent phases of COVID-19. The material from the prospective study consisted of cDNA or gDNA derived from T cells, B-cell-depleted T cells, or PBMCs. The dataset comprised deeply sampled blood TCRbeta repertoires from subjects exposed to, actively infected with, or recovered from COVID-19. The repertoires were made available in a free public database intended to serve as a resource for research on the immune response to SARS-CoV-2. Samples were obtained from the ongoing ImmuneRACE study (first 160 participants) and from about 1,300 subjects provided by 6 global collaborators. Nearly every sample came with metadata listing a de-identified subject ID, COVID-19 status, age in years and sex. Where available, HLA class I and class II types were obtained from metadata supplied by the sample provider rather than from assay-based typing. Broader findings and caveats from the paper: Clinical and demographic metadata were provided uncurated, with the amount varying by source and participant.

Collaborating institutions collected whole blood in K2EDTA tubes following their own protocols. For TCRbeta analysis, collaborator samples were shipped as frozen whole blood, as isolated PBMCs, or as DNA extracted from either sample type. The count of this clone is one. It lacks a known antigen. Base qualities are not recorded, but no much larger clone differs from it by a single base. CDR1 is given as SNHLY and CDR2 as FYNNEI, both from the germline V gene. Measured from the cysteine to the phenylalanine, the CDR3 is 11 residues long. The CDR3 DNA has 33 bases and is translated from base 1. V lost 6 bases and J lost 11 bases; the stretch between them is 13 bases long. The immunoSEQ Assay, a bias-controlled multiplex PCR, was used to amplify TCRbeta CDR3 regions from genomic DNA. The authors processed their data as follows. Within the assay, amplification of reference gene primers was used to estimate how many nucleated cells each sample contained. To quantify the absolute abundance of each unique TCRbeta CDR3 rearrangement, sequence reads were collapsed and filtered. For each sample, productive Simpson clonality was calculated as the square root of Simpson's diversity index across productive rearrangements. TCRdb obtained this table from immuneACCESS and retained in-frame rearrangements with V and J assigned. These tables miss some clones; where compared with another copy, unresolved V genes account for less than half of the shortfall, and the remainder is unexplained. The V and J calls and clone size come from that table; D and trimming were worked out from the DNA. The sample table holds roughly 41,000 clones, of which around four fifths were seen once. Together, the top ten hold 4% to 6% of the sample.

The TCR sequence derives from a man aged 45 to 65 with active COVID-19. The chain employs TRBV2 and TRBJ1-1; no D gene is confidently identified. Source material: peripheral blood. The CDR3 protein is CASSRDGSAFF. The bases read TGTGCCAGCAGCCGAGATGGTTCGGCTTTCTTT.